Following are 5 T cell receptor beta chains from one sample sequenced in a study of identical twins. TCRdb itself ran the 5' RACE reads through MiXCR, one entry per CDR3 protein. This table holds 1.5 million or so distinct CDR3 sequences, under 35% found once. The sequenced sample was cord blood. The receptors originated from a newborn girl in good health.

The chain combines TRBV4-2 with TRBJ2-7; D might be TRBD2 (6 bases). CDR1 is LGHNA, CDR2 YNFKEQ, per germline. The CDR3 has 17 amino acids. V lost 0 bases and J lost 3, with 18 bases in between. The CDR3 nucleotides read TGTGCCAGCAGCCAAGAGAATGTCGGAGGGCCCATCTACGAGCAGTACTTC. Protein: CASSQENVGGPIYEQYF.

The CDR3 nucleotides read TGCGCCAGCAGCCTGGGACGCTTGATGCCCTACGAGCAGTACTTC. It translates to CASSLGRLMPYEQYF. This rearrangement joins TRBV5-1 to TRBJ2-7; D tentatively reads TRBD1 or TRBD2 (5 bases each). This CDR3 comprises 15 residues. Germline CDR1 is SGHRS and CDR2 is YFSETQ. The V end was cut by 4 bases, the J end by 2 bases, with 16 bases between.

This chain uses TRBV20-1 with TRBJ1-5, with 8 positions matching TRBD1. V lost 0 bases and J lost 0; bases outside the gene matches: 10. CDR3 length: 18 amino acids. CDR1 is DFQATT, CDR2 SNEGSKA, per germline (reference sequence). CDR3 DNA sequence: TGCAGTGCTAGAGATCAAGGGACAGGCCCCTATAGCAATCAGCCCCAGCATTTT. Translated: CSARDQGTGPYSNQPQHF.

This chain links TRBV21-1 with TRBJ1-1; the table's D call, TRBD1, has no DNA check behind it. TRBV21-1 is listed as a pseudogene. CDR3 length: 17 amino acids. For the CDR3, the DNA is TGTGCCAGCAGCAAACCCCGGACAGGGTACATGAACGCTGAAGCTTTCTTT. It codes for CASSKPRTGYMNAEAFF.

The count of this clonotype is one. The DNA for the CDR3 is TGCAGCGTTGAAAGTCGGGACAGGAGCACTGAAGCTTTCTTT. Amino acid sequence: CSVESRDRSTEAFF. The J gene is TRBJ1-1, the V gene TRBV29-1, with 8 bases matching TRBD1. Germline V gene sequence: CDR1 SQVTM, CDR2 ANQGSEA. The V and J ends lost 2 bases and 4 bases, in that order; junction bases with no gene match: 6. CDR3 length: 14 residues.